One sample yielded the 27 T cell receptor beta chains listed below, sequenced in a study of regulatory T cells in long-lasting Graves disease. TCR beta libraries were built with iRepertoire HTBI primers and Arm-PCR of CDR3 regions. Each CDR3 protein gets one entry after TCRdb re-called the multiplex PCR reads with MiXCR. The sample yields around 450,000 distinct CDR3 sequences, 15% seen once. Indicated time point: newly diagnosed GD, antithyroid drugs for less than 3 months. With RNA extracted from PBMCs as input, the TCR library was made. Another study also made use of these data, one on T cells in Graves' hyperthyroidism and ophthalmopathy.

The input for sequencing was peripheral blood mononuclear cells (PBMCs), taken at new diagnosis, from a patient treated with antithyroid drugs. Every receptor here comes from a woman in her 30s with Graves disease.

This clonotype showed up just a few times. This could be a read error, since a much larger clone is one nucleotide away. This chain connects TRBV20-1 to TRBJ2-7, with TRBD2 matching 7 bases. The CDR3 consists of 16 residues. Germline V lookup: CDR1 DFQATT, CDR2 SNEGSKA (reference sequence). The J segment lost 2 bases and the V segment lost 0 bases, leaving 10 bases of the junction unmatched. The CDR3 reads CSARDVLGGGPYEQYF. For the CDR3, the DNA is TGCAGTGCTAGAGATGTACTTGGCGGGGGACCCTACGAGCAGTACTTC.

This sequence joins TRBV12-3 or TRBV12-4 and TRBJ2-7; D perhaps matches TRBD2 (5 bases). The CDR3 consists of 11 residues. Trimming took 6 bases from V and 7 from J, leaving 10 bases between them. CDR3 sequence (DNA): TGTGCCAGCAGACTAGAGCGGGAGCAGTACTTC. This codes for CASRLEREQYF.

V usage is TRBV6-5 and J usage is TRBJ1-1, with 9 bases lining up with TRBD1. V gave up 2 bases and J gave up 11 bases; unmatched junction bases: 6. The length of the CDR3 is 13 residues. Germline CDR1 and CDR2: MNHEY and SVGAGI. The CDR3 coding sequence is TGTGCCAGCAGTTACCCGGGACAGGGTGCGGCTTTCTTT. It yields the protein CASSYPGQGAAFF.

This clonotype appeared many times. This chain joins TRBV24-1 and TRBJ1-5; TRBD1 agrees at 9 bases. Germline values: CDR1 KGHDR, CDR2 SFDVKD. V lost 10 bases, J lost 9 bases, and 6 bases stayed unmatched. CDR3 length equals 12 residues. The DNA for the CDR3 is TGTGCCACGGGGACAGGGATCGGGCCCCAGCATTTT. This encodes CATGTGIGPQHF.

Points on this clonotype: A much larger clone lies a single base off, so this may be a read error. The chain joins TRBV18 to TRBJ2-1; 13 bases map to TRBD2. This CDR3 is 15 amino acids long. Germline loops: CDR1 KGHSH, CDR2 LQKENI. The DNA for the CDR3 is TGTGCCGGCTCCGCGGGACTAGCGGGACACAATGAGCAGTTCTTC. Amino acids: CAGSAGLAGHNEQFF.

In this sample, this clonotype turned up many times. The V and J genes are TRBV9 and TRBJ2-7, with a possible D match to TRBD1 (5 bases). The germline gives CDR1 SGDLS, CDR2 YYNGEE. CDR3 length equals 13 residues. The V end was cut by 0 bases, the J end by 5 bases, with 9 bases between. The CDR3: CASSVAAGHEQYF. The CDR3 nucleotides are TGTGCCAGCAGCGTAGCGGCAGGGCACGAGCAGTACTTC.

This clonotype was found a few times. The J gene is TRBJ2-7, the V gene TRBV5-5; 11 bases match TRBD2. Germline V gene lookup returns CDR1 SGHKS and CDR2 YYEKEE (reference sequence). With V trimmed by 3 bases and J by 2 bases, 10 bases remained unmatched. The CDR3 is 17 residues long. The CDR3 coding sequence is TGTGCCAGCAGCTCCCCCCTGACTAGCGGGGATCCCTACGAGCAGTACTTC. This sequence encodes CASSSPLTSGDPYEQYF.

This clonotype was seen at least ten times. CDR3 amino acids: CASRDSYEQYF. In nucleotides, the CDR3 is TGTGCCAGCAGGGACAGCTACGAGCAGTACTTC. The V gene is TRBV2, the J gene TRBJ2-7, with D perhaps matching TRBD1 (6 bases). The CDR3 is made up of 11 amino acids. Trimming took off 6 bases at V and 3 bases at J, with 6 bases between the two ends. Germline-derived CDR1 and CDR2 are SNHLY and FYNNEI.

Concerning this clonotype itself: A much larger clonotype is one base distant, so this may be a read error. This chain connects TRBV4-1 to TRBJ2-2; D is perhaps TRBD1 (5 bases). Looked up from germline, CDR1 is MGHRA and CDR2 is YSYEKL. The V end lost 2 bases, the J end lost 6 bases, and 16 bases lay between the germline ends. The length of the CDR3 is 16 residues. CDR3 nucleotides: TGCGCCAGCAGCCAACCGCGAAGGGGCAGGTCCGGGGAGCTGTTTTTT. The encoded protein is CASSQPRRGRSGELFF.

The chain recombines TRBV3-1 with TRBJ2-7; D is undetermined. Germline CDR1 is LGHDT and CDR2 is YNNKEL (reference sequence). CDR3 length: 13 amino acids. With 3 bases removed from V and 2 bases from J, the gap between germline ends came to 8 bases. This CDR3 reads CASSQANTYEQYF. The DNA for the CDR3 is TGTGCCAGCAGCCAGGCGAACACCTACGAGCAGTACTTC.

This clonotype was counted ten times or more. V usage is TRBV6-2 or TRBV6-3 and J usage is TRBJ2-7; D call uncertain. Trimming removed 2 bases from V and 2 bases from J, with 10 bases in between. Per the germline V gene, CDR1 is MNHEY and CDR2 is SVGEGT. CDR3 length: 14 amino acids. The CDR3 here is CASSYKAGTYEQYF. Here the CDR3 DNA reads TGTGCCAGCAGTTACAAGGCAGGAACCTACGAGCAGTACTTC.

This clonotype was recorded a few times. The chain links TRBV29-1 to TRBJ1-2, with TRBD1 as a possible D gene (6 bases). Germline-derived CDR1 and CDR2 are SQVTM and ANQGSEA. Trimming cost V 8 bases and J 1 base, with 14 bases left between them. CDR3 length equals 13 residues. The CDR3 loop reads CSTWTAINYGYTF. For the CDR3, the DNA is TGCAGCACCTGGACAGCGATTAACTATGGCTACACCTTC.

This clonotype was detected ten times or more. The chain combines TRBV29-1 with TRBJ2-7; 8 bases line up with TRBD2. Germline lookup yields CDR1 SQVTM and CDR2 ANQGSEA. V shed 6 bases, J shed 0 bases, and the junction held 4 bases outside the gene matches. The CDR3 runs 13 residues. CDR3 sequence reads: CSVRGLASYEQYF. CDR3 nucleotide sequence: TGCAGCGTACGCGGACTAGCCTCCTACGAGCAGTACTTC.

This clonotype turned up a few times. The chain carries TRBV6-2 or TRBV6-3 and TRBJ2-7; 8 nucleotides line up with TRBD1. The ends lost 3 bases at V and 3 bases at J; junction bases unmatched: 7. The CDR3 totals 15 residues. CDR1 and CDR2 from the germline V gene are MNHEY and SVGEGT. CDR3 loop: CASSYDPDRVYEQYF. CDR3 DNA: TGTGCCAGCAGTTATGATCCGGACAGGGTCTACGAGCAGTACTTC.

This clonotype was seen a few times. The rearrangement uses TRBV7-9 and TRBJ1-2; possible D gene TRBD1, 5 bases. The CDR3 covers 18 residues. V shed 5 bases and J shed 0 bases, with 22 bases lying between them. From germline, CDR1 is SEHNR and CDR2 FQNEAQ (reference sequence). The CDR3: CASSPQPGAKHPNYGYTF. CDR3 DNA: TGTGCCAGCAGCCCACAACCTGGGGCCAAACATCCTAACTATGGCTACACCTTC. The full variable domain, in which reference TRBV7-9 and TRBJ1-2 provide the parts outside the CDR3, is DTGVSQNPRHKITKRGQNVTFRCDPISEHNRLYWYRQTLGQGPEFLTYFQNEAQLEKSRLLSDRFSAERPKGSFSTLEIQRTEQGDSAMYLCASSPQPGAKHPNYGYTFGSGTRLTVV.

The chain joins TRBV10-3 to TRBJ1-6, with D uncertain. Germline V CDR1 and CDR2: ENHRY, SYGVKD. Between the trimmed V and J ends, which lost 3 bases and 5 bases, there was a span of 11 bases. The length of the CDR3 is 15 residues. In DNA, the CDR3 is TGTGCCATCAGTGAACTACCGGCGGATAATTCACCCCTCCACTTT. Translation: CAISELPADNSPLHF.

The J gene is TRBJ1-5, the V gene TRBV24-1, with no clear D. The germline V gene has CDR1 KGHDR and CDR2 SFDVKD. The CDR3 runs to 13 residues. The V gene lost 1 base and the J gene lost 6 bases, with 6 bases spanning the gap. The CDR3 region is CATSDFGTQPQHF. CDR3 DNA: TGTGCCACCAGTGATTTTGGCACTCAGCCCCAGCATTTT.

This clonotype was found many times. This rearrangement joins TRBV7-3 to TRBJ2-3, with a tentative D call TRBD1 (6 bases). In germline, CDR1 is SGHTA, CDR2 FQGTGA. The V end lost 10 bases, the J end lost 0 bases, and 14 bases lay between the germline ends. CDR3 size: 14 residues. CDR3 bases: TGTGCCACCTCACAGGGTAGCAGCACAGATACGCAGTATTTT. It encodes CATSQGSSTDTQYF.

The chain combines TRBV5-1 with TRBJ2-7, with a possible D match to TRBD2 (6 bases). The V end lost 3 bases, the J end lost 5 bases, and 15 bases lay between the germline ends. Germline CDR1 and CDR2: SGHRS and YFSETQ. This CDR3 spans 14 amino acids. In nucleotides, the CDR3 is TGCGCCAGCAGCTGGGGACTCGGACGGGACGAGCAGTACTTC. It yields the protein CASSWGLGRDEQYF.

This clonotype has ten or more counts. The J gene is TRBJ2-1, the V gene TRBV24-1; a weak D match, TRBD2 (6 bases). Per the germline V gene, CDR1 is KGHDR and CDR2 is SFDVKD. V shed 5 bases and J shed 10 bases, with 11 bases lying between them. The CDR3 totals 12 residues. In DNA, the CDR3 is TGTGCCACCAGTGCGGCGGCGGGGGAGCAGTTCTTC. Its protein is CATSAAAGEQFF.

This clonotype has at least ten counts. This chain joins TRBV30 and TRBJ2-1; D is perhaps TRBD2 (6 bases). Germline CDR1 is GTSNPN and CDR2 is SVGIG (reference sequence). Trimming pared 8 bases from V and 3 bases from J, leaving 11 bases between. This CDR3 region has 12 residues. CDR3 in amino acids: CAGLTSYNEQFF. The CDR3 DNA is TGTGCCGGCCTGACTAGCTACAATGAGCAGTTCTTC. Using reference TRBV30 and TRBJ2-1 for the parts outside the CDR3, the full variable domain is SQTIHQWPATLVQPVGSPLSLECTVEGTSNPNLYWYRQAAGRGLQLLFYSVGIGQISSEVPQNLSASRPQDRQFILSSKKLLLSDSGFYLCAGLTSYNEQFFGPGTRLTVL.

This clonotype was observed a handful of times. The J gene is TRBJ2-2, the V gene TRBV7-9; TRBD2 agrees at 8 bases. Germline V gives CDR1 SEHNR, CDR2 FQNEAQ (reference sequence). With V trimmed by 10 bases and J by 1 base, 8 bases remained unmatched. The CDR3 is 15 residues long. The CDR3: CATRTSGRNTGELFF. CDR3 DNA sequence: TGTGCCACGCGAACTAGCGGTAGGAACACCGGGGAGCTGTTTTTT.

V is TRBV4-1 and J is TRBJ1-3; 7 bases align to TRBD1. The V gene's germline CDR1 is MGHRA and CDR2 YSYEKL. The CDR3 loop spans 15 amino acids. Trimming removed 0 bases from V and 2 bases from J; junction bases left unmatched: 1. CDR3 loop: CASSQEGTAGNTIYF. CDR3 in DNA: TGCGCCAGCAGCCAAGAAGGGACAGCTGGAAACACCATATATTTT.

In this sample, this clonotype turned up once. V and J are TRBV28 and TRBJ1-5; the D gene is possibly TRBD1 (6 bases). Germline V CDR1 and CDR2: MDHEN, SYDVKM. This CDR3 has 12 amino acids. V was pared by 8 bases and J by 7 bases, with 12 bases between. The CDR3 protein is CASVGGTQPQHF. The CDR3, as DNA: TGTGCCAGCGTCGGGGGGACACAGCCCCAGCATTTT.

This clonotype has ten or more counts. The DNA of the CDR3 is TGTGCCAGCAGCCAGGGAACTGATGAGCGGGAGGCCCCCGAGCAGTTCTTC. Translated, it gives CASSQGTDEREAPEQFF. The chain links TRBV7-3 to TRBJ2-1; 9 bases agree with TRBD2. V shed 5 bases, J shed 10 bases, and the junction held 18 bases outside the gene matches. The CDR3 extends over 17 amino acids. The germline V gene has CDR1 SGHTA and CDR2 FQGTGA.

The rearrangement links TRBV15 to TRBJ1-4; 8 nucleotides align to TRBD1. The V gene end was trimmed by 2 bases and the J gene end by 0 bases; junction bases not matched to a gene: 2. Per germline, CDR1 LNHNV and CDR2 YYDKDF (reference sequence). This CDR3 is 16 amino acids long. The chain's CDR3 is CATSRWTGTTNEKLFF. The CDR3 region has the DNA TGTGCCACCAGCAGATGGACAGGGACAACTAATGAAAAACTGTTTTTT.

In the case of this clonotype: With a much larger clone just one base away, this may be a read error. CDR3 in DNA: TGTGCCAGCAGGCGGGTCACAGGCTCCTACAATGAGCAGTACTTC. Its translation is CASRRVTGSYNEQYF. The chain employs TRBV2 and TRBJ2-1; D may match TRBD1 or TRBD2 (5 bases each). Matching the DNA end better, TRBJ2-7 makes the J call doubtful. This CDR3 spans 15 amino acids. In germline, CDR1 is SNHLY, CDR2 FYNNEI.